This T cell receptor (beta chain) originates from a study of tumor-infiltrating lymphocytes in oesophageal squamous cell carcinoma. Only a few counts were recorded for this clonotype. TCRdb re-called the PCR reads with MiXCR, one entry per CDR3 protein. The sample gives approximately 20,000 distinct CDR3 sequences, 35% to 45% of which show up once; 35% to 50% is in the top ten. The CDR3 spans 14 residues. The V gene's germline CDR1 is MNHEY and CDR2 SMNVEV (reference sequence). The specimen was esophageal tumor tissue. The sequence was collected from a male donor with esophageal squamous cell carcinoma. The chain uses TRBV27 and TRBJ2-5; TRBD1 matches at 7 bases. The end of the DNA fits TRBJ2-1 better, so the J call may be wrong. In DNA form, the CDR3 reads TGTGCCAGCTCAACAGGGGCAGAAGCCTACGAGCAGTTCTTC. Residues: CASSTGAEAYEQFF.